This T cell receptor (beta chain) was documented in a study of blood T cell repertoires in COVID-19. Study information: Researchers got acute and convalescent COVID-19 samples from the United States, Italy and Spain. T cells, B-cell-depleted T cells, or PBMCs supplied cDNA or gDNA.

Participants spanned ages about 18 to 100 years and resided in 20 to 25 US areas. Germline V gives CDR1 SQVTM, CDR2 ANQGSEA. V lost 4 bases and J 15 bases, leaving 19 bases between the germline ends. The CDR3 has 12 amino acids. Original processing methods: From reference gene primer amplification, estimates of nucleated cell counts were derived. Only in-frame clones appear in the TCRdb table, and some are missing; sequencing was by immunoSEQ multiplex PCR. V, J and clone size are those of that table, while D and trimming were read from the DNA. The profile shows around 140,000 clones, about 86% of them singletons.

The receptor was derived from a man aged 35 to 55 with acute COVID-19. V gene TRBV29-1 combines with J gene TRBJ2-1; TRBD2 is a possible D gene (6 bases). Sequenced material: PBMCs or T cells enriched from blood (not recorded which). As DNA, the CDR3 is TGCAGCGTTGTCTCTAGCGAGGAGGTGGCGTTCTTC. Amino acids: CSVVSSEEVAFF.